This TCR beta chain was sequenced during a study of a mutant IDH1 vaccine in newly diagnosed glioma. At the level of the study: Before enrollment, patients got radiotherapy alone, temozolomide alone, or mostly the combination.

The protocol was immunoSEQ multiplex PCR, while the TCRdb copy is restricted to in-frame clones and leaves out a portion. This sample has 30,000 to 35,000 clones, with approximately 89% found just once. In the case of this clone: What it recognizes is unknown.

With 6 bases removed from V and 1 base from J, the gap between germline ends came to 13 bases. This CDR3 comprises 14 residues. Germline V gene lookup returns CDR1 LGHNA and CDR2 YSLEER. The sample's time point: week 47, end of study. Each dose of the vaccine consisted of 300 ug of mutant IDH1 20-mer peptide, with topical imiquimod. Vaccination of patients was performed eight times, in weeks 1, 3, 5, 7, 11, 15, 19 and 23. Donor diagnoses consisted of new WHO grade 3 or 4 IDH1-mutant, ATRX-lost astrocytomas. The V gene is TRBV4-3, the J gene TRBJ2-7; no clear D gene. This specimen was PBMCs, taken from a glioma patient whose treatment included an IDH1 peptide vaccine. The TCR originated in a middle-aged man with glioma. This CDR3 reads CASRVGSPSYEQYF. In DNA, the CDR3 is TGCGCCAGCAGAGTAGGATCCCCGTCCTACGAGCAGTACTTC.